This T cell receptor beta chain was found in a study of beta chain features in type 1 diabetes. Turning to the study itself: Patients and healthy donors were similar in age, gender and cell yields. Notes on the study in general: Across all four CD4+ subsets, people with type 1 diabetes showed modestly shorter TCRB CDR3s. VDJ junctions from type 1 diabetes patients carried fewer insertions and larger deletions.

All of the isolated RNA was reverse transcribed, so expressed TCRB transcripts were sequenced. Libraries were prepared by immunoSEQ multiplex PCR; TCRdb keeps only in-frame clonotypes and omits some of them. The table lists 85,000 to 110,000 clones, around 30% of them singletons. Remarks on this clone: Its antigen is undetermined.

This TCR was sampled from a woman aged 18-29 years with type 1 diabetes. Input material: central memory CD4+ T cells from blood.

This CDR3 reads CASSFPSGTGNTEAFF. DNA for the CDR3: TGTGCCAGCAGTTTTCCCTCAGGGACAGGGAACACTGAAGCTTTCTTT. This chain uses TRBV28 with TRBJ1-1; 8 bases are a match to TRBD1. CDR3 length equals 16 residues. Germline trimming cut 3 bases from V and 1 base from J; bases unmatched to any gene: 7. The germline CDR1 and CDR2 sequences are MDHEN and SYDVKM.